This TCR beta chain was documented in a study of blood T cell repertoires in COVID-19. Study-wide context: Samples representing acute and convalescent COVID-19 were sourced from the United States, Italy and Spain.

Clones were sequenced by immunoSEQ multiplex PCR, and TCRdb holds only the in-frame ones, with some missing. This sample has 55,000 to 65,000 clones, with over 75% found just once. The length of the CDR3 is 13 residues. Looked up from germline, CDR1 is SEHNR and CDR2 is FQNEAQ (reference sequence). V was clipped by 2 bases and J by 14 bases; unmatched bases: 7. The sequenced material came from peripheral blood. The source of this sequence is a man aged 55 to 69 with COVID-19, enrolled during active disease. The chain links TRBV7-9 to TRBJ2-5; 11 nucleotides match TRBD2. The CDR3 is CASSLLLAGVKYF. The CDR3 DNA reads TGTGCCAGCAGCTTATTACTAGCGGGGGTTAAATACTTC.